The rows below give T cell receptor beta chains drawn from one sample of a study of blood T cell repertoires in COVID-19. Data came from immunoSEQ multiplex PCR; TCRdb stores just in-frame clones and leaves some out. Among some 200,000 clones listed, 75% to 85% were seen once. The sequencing input was peripheral blood. These receptor sequences come from a woman older than 75 with COVID-19, enrolled during active disease. Each CDR3 is given with its conserved first and last residue. A D gene is named only where the DNA matches it firmly. Size is omitted from some rows. Given values are once, few, many or a class for expanded clones.

>TRBV10-3|NA|TRBD2|TRBJ2-5
TGTGCCATCAGTGAATACAGGGGAGCGGGGGGGCCGGAGACCCAGTACTTC
CAISEYRGAGGPETQYF
>TRBV3-1/TRBV3-2|NA|TRBD1|TRBJ1-2
TGTGCCAGCAGCCAAGGAACAGGGGATGGCTACACCTTC
CASSQGTGDGYTF
>TRBV7-9|few|TRBD1|TRBJ1-1
TGTGCCAGCAGCCCCAGGGGTGGGACAGGAAAAAACACTGAAGCTTTCTTT
CASSPRGGTGKNTEAFF
>TRBV4-1|NA|TRBD1|TRBJ1-2
TGCGCCAGCAGCCTCGGGAACAGGGGATTCTATGGCTACACCTTC
CASSLGNRGFYGYTF
>TRBV9|NA|NA|TRBJ1-3
TGTGCCAGCAGCGTAGGAACAGACTCTGGAAACACCATATATTTT
CASSVGTDSGNTIYF
>TRBV27|NA|TRBD2|TRBJ2-1
TGTGCCAGCAGGATACTAGCGCGCAATGAGCAGTTCTTC
CASRILARNEQFF
>TRBV6-2/TRBV6-3|NA|NA|TRBJ2-7
TGTGCCAGCAGTTACTCGAGGTCAGGGGAAAACACCTACGAGCAGTACTTC
CASSYSRSGENTYEQYF
>TRBV16|once|NA|TRBJ1-6
TGTGCCAGCAGCCAAACAGTCTCGCGTACAGGAAATTCACCCCTCCACTTT
CASSQTVSRTGNSPLHF
>TRBV11-3|NA|TRBD2|TRBJ2-5
TGTGCCAGCAGCCTAGGACTAGCGGGATCTGGGGAGACCCAGTACTTC
CASSLGLAGSGETQYF
>TRBV4-3|few|NA|TRBJ1-6
TGCGCCAGCAGCCAAGATGGCCAGGGAAACTCACCCCTCCACTTT
CASSQDGQGNSPLHF
>TRBV4-2|NA|TRBD1|TRBJ1-5
TGTGCCAGCAGCCACCTTACAGGGGGCGAACAGCCCCAGCATTTT
CASSHLTGGEQPQHF
>TRBV7-9|few|NA|TRBJ1-2
TGTGCCAGCAGCTTAACCGGCAGGGGTCCCTCTGGCTACACCTTC
CASSLTGRGPSGYTF
>TRBV25-1|NA|TRBD1|TRBJ1-1
TGTGCCAGCAGTCCAGCAGACAGGGGGAACACTGAAGCTTTCTTT
CASSPADRGNTEAFF
>TRBV6-5|many|NA|TRBJ2-7
TGTGCCAGCAGTTACACAGGGCGCGAGCAGTACTTC
CASSYTGREQYF
>TRBV10-3|few|NA|TRBJ1-1
TGTGCCGCCCGGGACACGAACACTGAAGCTTTCTTT
CAARDTNTEAFF
>TRBV7-9|NA|NA|TRBJ1-1
TGTGCCAGCAGCTTCTCGGGGAACACTGAAGCTTTCTTT
CASSFSGNTEAFF
>TRBV3-1/TRBV3-2|NA|TRBD1|TRBJ2-2
TGTGCCAGCAGCCAAGGCACTCGACAGGGGGCGGTCGGGGAGCTGTTTTTT
CASSQGTRQGAVGELFF
>TRBV7-2|few|NA|TRBJ2-1
TGTGCCAGCAGCTTATTGGGCGGAGCAGGGGAGAGCATGTTCTTC
CASSLLGGAGESMFF
>TRBV10-3|NA|NA|TRBJ2-7
TGTGCCATCAGTGAGTCCGGTTACTCAGGCTACGAGCAGTACTTC
CAISESGYSGYEQYF
>TRBV20-1|NA|TRBD1|TRBJ1-1
TGCAGTGCCAATAGACAGGGCGTTGCTTTCTTT
CSANRQGVAFF
>TRBV28|NA|NA|TRBJ2-7
TGTGCCAGCAGTCGATCTAGCGTCTCCTACGAGCAGTACTTC
CASSRSSVSYEQYF
>TRBV16|NA|NA|TRBJ1-2
TGTGCCAGCAGCGCACAACTCCGGTCGGAGGGCTACACCTTC
CASSAQLRSEGYTF
>TRBV2|NA|TRBD2|TRBJ2-7
TGTGCCAGCAGTGTGAGGCGGGAGGGCTCCTACGAGCAGTACTTC
CASSVRREGSYEQYF
>TRBV7-2|NA|NA|TRBJ1-5
TGTGCCAGCAGCCCCGCAGGGATTGGTCAGCCCCAGCATTTT
CASSPAGIGQPQHF
>TRBV19|NA|NA|TRBJ1-1
TGTGCCAGTAGTATAGGCACAGGGCCGAACACTGAAGCTTTCTTT
CASSIGTGPNTEAFF
>TRBV7-2|NA|TRBD2|TRBJ2-7
TGTGCCAGCAGCTGGAGCGGGGGGGCTGAAGAGCAGTACTTC
CASSWSGGAEEQYF
>TRBV5-1|NA|NA|TRBJ1-4
TGCGCCAGCAGCGTGGGACTGACTAATGAAAAACTGTTTTTT
CASSVGLTNEKLFF
>TRBV2|NA|TRBD1|TRBJ2-7
TGTGCCAGCAGTGAATATGGGACAGACTACGAGCAGTACTTC
CASSEYGTDYEQYF
>TRBV27|few|NA|TRBJ1-5
TGTGCCAGCAGTTTATATGGGACAACCCAGCCCCAGCATTTT
CASSLYGTTQPQHF
>TRBV5-1|NA|NA|TRBJ2-2
TGCGCCAGCAGCTCACAGGCACTACCCGACGGCGGGGAGCTGTTTTTT
CASSSQALPDGGELFF
>TRBV2|NA|NA|TRBJ1-6
TGTGCCAGCAACCAGGGGTCGACACCCCTCCACTTT
CASNQGSTPLHF
>TRBV7-9|NA|TRBD1|TRBJ2-2
TGTGCCAGCAGCTTAGGAGGACAGGGGAACACCGGGGAGCTGTTTTTT
CASSLGGQGNTGELFF
>TRBV6-6|few|TRBD1|TRBJ1-2
TGTGCCAGCAGTCGATCACAGGGGGAAGGTGGCTACACCTTC
CASSRSQGEGGYTF
>TRBV7-6|few|TRBD1|TRBJ2-7
TGTGCCAGCAGCTTATTGGACAGGGGGTGGGACGAGCAGTACTTC
CASSLLDRGWDEQYF
>TRBV27|NA|NA|TRBJ2-2
TGTGCCAGCAGTGAGTCCCCCCGGGAGCTGTTTTTT
CASSESPRELFF
>TRBV11-3|NA|NA|TRBJ2-7
TGTGCCAGCAGCACCCTAAACTACGAGCAGTACTTC
CASSTLNYEQYF
>TRBV6-2/TRBV6-3|NA|NA|TRBJ1-5
TGTGCCAGCAGTTACCAGGGGTTAGAGGATGATCAGCCCCAGCATTTT
CASSYQGLEDDQPQHF
>TRBV10-2|NA|TRBD2|TRBJ2-3
TGCGCCAGCAGTGAGTCGAGGGCTAGCGGGAGACGTACGCAGTATTTT
CASSESRASGRRTQYF
>TRBV7-9|NA|TRBD1|TRBJ1-2
TGTGCCAACAGCTTAAGAGGGGGCGAGAACTATGGCTACACCTTC
CANSLRGGENYGYTF
>TRBV6-5|NA|NA|TRBJ1-6
TGTGCCAGCACAGTTTCCCCCAACAATTCACCCCTCCACTTT
CASTVSPNNSPLHF
>TRBV6-5|NA|TRBD1|TRBJ1-4
TGTGCCAGCAACTACCGGGACAGTGAAAAACTGTTTTTT
CASNYRDSEKLFF
>TRBV5-1|once|NA|TRBJ2-7
TGCGCCAGCAGCTTGGATCGCTACGAGCAGTACTTC
CASSLDRYEQYF
>TRBV5-4|few|TRBD2|TRBJ2-5
TGTGCCAGCAGCTTTACTAGCGGGGGGACCCAAGAGACCCAGTACTTC
CASSFTSGGTQETQYF
>TRBV14|NA|TRBD2|TRBJ2-1
TGTGCCAGCAGCCCCTGGCTAGCGGGGGGCGATGAGCAGTTCTTC
CASSPWLAGGDEQFF
>TRBV29-1|few|TRBD1|TRBJ1-1
TGCAGCGTTCTTGGACAGGGGGTGACTGAAGCTTTCTTT
CSVLGQGVTEAFF
>TRBV12-3/TRBV12-4|few|NA|TRBJ1-1
TGTGCCAGCAGTCTCGACAGATACACTGAAGCTTTCTTT
CASSLDRYTEAFF